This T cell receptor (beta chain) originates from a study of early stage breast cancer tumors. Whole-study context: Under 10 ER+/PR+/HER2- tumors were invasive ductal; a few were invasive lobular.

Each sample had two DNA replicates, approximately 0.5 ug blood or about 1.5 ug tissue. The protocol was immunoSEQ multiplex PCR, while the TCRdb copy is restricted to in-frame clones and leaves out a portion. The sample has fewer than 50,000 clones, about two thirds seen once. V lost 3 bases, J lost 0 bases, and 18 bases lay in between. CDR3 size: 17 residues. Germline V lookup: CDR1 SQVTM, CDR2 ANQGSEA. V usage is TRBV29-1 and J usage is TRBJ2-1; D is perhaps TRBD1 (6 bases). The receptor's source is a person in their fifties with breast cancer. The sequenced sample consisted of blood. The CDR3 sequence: CSVDRGGQVSSYNEQFF. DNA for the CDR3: TGCAGCGTTGATCGTGGGGGCCAGGTGAGCTCCTACAATGAGCAGTTCTTC.